This T cell receptor (beta chain) was recovered during a study of T cells expressing NK-cell markers (TCRdb year 2020). In the study overall: Three sorted T-cell subsets (CD3+CD56+NKG2C+, CD3+CD56+NKG2C- and CD3+CD56-NKG2C+) from seven to nine donors had their TCR beta-chain repertoires profiled. Among the eight sequenced donors, seven were HCMV-seropositive and one was HCMV-seronegative. Randomly selected healthy volunteers, three men and five women, were used as the eight sequenced donors. Illumina HiSeq 2000/2500, MiSeq or NextSeq was used to sequence libraries as 2 x 150 bp reads. General conclusions and limits of the study: Those dominant clonotypes were again the most abundant among CD3+CD56-NKG2C+ cells in a handful of donors, at roughly 25-60.1%. In several donors, the dominant CD3+CD56+NKG2C+ clonotypes were found to rank among the top 10 CD8+ clonotypes and to make up about 1.0-7.5% of CD8+ T cells. It remained unclear whether the expanded NKG2C-expressing T cell clones were specific for HCMV antigens.

Regarding this clonotype: It has no known antigen specificity.

HCMV-specific IgG was detected in serum with a commercial ELISA kit to determine HCMV serostatus. Peripheral blood mononuclear cells were isolated from blood by Ficoll density gradient centrifugation. Including the terminal cysteine and phenylalanine, the CDR3 comprises 16 residues. There is no recorded DNA. Taken from the germline V gene (reference sequence), the CDR1 and CDR2 loops are SEHNR and FQNEAQ. Instrument on record: Illumina HiSeq 2000. The TCR beta cDNA libraries were made using 5'RACE template switching, a step that added both a universal primer site and unique molecular identifiers. Priming for cDNA synthesis came from the TCR beta constant segment, and two successive PCR amplification steps followed. In the original analysis: Reads were demultiplexed and grouped by UMI with MIGEC, and clonotypes were assembled and quantified with MiTCR. Only TCR cDNA sequences supported by at least two reads were kept to exclude erroneous sequences. The tcR package was used for downstream repertoire analysis, and clonotypes were matched between fractions using CDR3 nucleotide sequence together with V segment. VDJmatch was used to annotate antigen specificity against VDJdb, with one amino acid substitution in CDR3 permitted. TCRdb reprocessed the reads, and each CDR3 protein sequence is entered once, without DNA. For this entry, the V and J calls and clone size follow TCRdb and not the study's own pipeline. The sample's own table lists approximately 420,000 distinct CDR3 sequences. The top ten constitute about 10% of the sample.

This TCR was recovered from a woman between 45 and 65 years old in good health. Donor details come from another sample of the same person, matched by shared clones. The sequenced sample consisted of blood T cells: a sorted CD56 or NKG2C T cell subset, CD4+ or CD8+ T cells, or bulk PBMC T cells (not recorded which). The rearranged chain carries TRBV7-9 and TRBJ2-5. The CDR3 has the sequence CASSADPLRGGQTQYF.